This TCR beta chain was captured by sequencing in a study of blood T cell repertoires in COVID-19. The wider study: Italy, Spain and the United States were the sources of the convalescent and acute COVID-19 samples. From T cells, B-cell-depleted T cells, or PBMCs came the material, which was cDNA or gDNA.

The ends lost 5 bases at V and 0 bases at J; junction bases unmatched: 7. Germline V gene data show CDR1 as SEHNR and CDR2 as FQNEAQ (reference sequence). The length of the CDR3 is 17 residues. In the original analysis: Estimated nucleated cell counts came from reference gene primer amplification. Profiled with immunoSEQ multiplex PCR; TCRdb holds only in-frame clones, not every one. V, J and clone size were drawn from that table, and D and trimming were deduced from the DNA. The sample records roughly 100,000 clones, less than 95% being singletons. The specimen sequenced was peripheral blood. This chain joins TRBV7-9 and TRBJ1-4, with TRBD1 matching 9 bases. The source of this sequence is a man between 50 and 59 years old with acute or convalescent COVID-19. For the CDR3, the DNA is TGTGCCAGCAGCAAACCGGGACAGGGTGCAACTAATGAAAAACTGTTTTTT. Encoded protein: CASSKPGQGATNEKLFF.